These 17 T cell receptor beta chains were sequenced from one sample in a study of CD8+CD57+ T cells in acquired aplastic anemia. The study profiled TCR beta VDJ and CDR3 using genomic DNA as template. Via MiXCR, TCRdb re-called the reads, giving one row per CDR3 protein. Of some 240,000 distinct CDR3 sequences listed, 30% to 40% are singletons. Sequencing was carried out using sorted CD4+, CD8+, or CD8+CD57+ T cells (not recorded which) from PBMCs. These receptors were collected from a human donor in good health, serving as a control.

This chain connects TRBV2 to TRBJ2-3; maybe TRBD1 (6 bases). The V and J ends lost 10 bases and 2 bases respectively, with 13 bases between them. The CDR3 is 13 residues long. In germline, CDR1 is SNHLY, CDR2 FYNNEI. CDR3 amino acids: CATGGDPTDTQYF. The CDR3 DNA sequence: TGTGCCACTGGGGGCGACCCCACAGATACGCAGTATTTT.

This clonotype was detected many times. The chain has TRBV15 and TRBJ2-2, with D perhaps TRBD1 (6 bases). The germline V gene encodes CDR1 LNHNV and CDR2 YYDKDF (reference sequence). V was cut by 0 bases and J by 1 base, with 12 bases left in between. The CDR3 is 17 residues long. As DNA, the CDR3 is TGTGCCACCAGCAGAGATCGTCTCAGGGGGAACACCGGGGAGCTGTTTTTT. Its protein is CATSRDRLRGNTGELFF.

As for this clonotype: A much larger clone sits a single nucleotide away, making a read error possible. This sequence joins TRBV9 and TRBJ1-3; D call uncertain. This CDR3 is built from 14 residues. The germline CDR1 and CDR2 sequences are SGDLS and YYNGEE. CDR3 in DNA: TGTGCCAGCAGCGTAGACGGGTTGACTGGCACCATGTATTTT. This sequence encodes CASSVDGLTGTMYF. Full variable domain (outside the CDR3, taken from reference TRBV9 and TRBJ1-3): DSGVTQTPKHLITATGQRVTLRCSPRSGDLSVYWYQQSLDQGLQFLIQYYNGEERAKGNILERFSAQQFPDLHSELNLSSLELGDSALYFCASSVDGLTGTMYFGEGSWLTVV.

This clonotype came up once. The chain employs TRBV15 and TRBJ1-5; TRBD1 agrees at 7 bases. In germline, CDR1 is LNHNV, CDR2 YYDKDF (reference sequence). This CDR3 has 16 amino acids. Trimming took 2 bases from V and 4 from J; bases not matched to a gene: 8. CDR3 DNA: TGTGCCACCAGCAGAACCGGACAGGCGAATAATCAGCCCCAGCATTTT. Translated: CATSRTGQANNQPQHF.

V and J are TRBV19 and TRBJ1-6, with TRBD1 as a possible D gene (6 bases). The CDR3 has 14 residues. The V gene lost 7 bases and the J gene lost 10 bases, with 17 bases spanning the gap. From germline, CDR1 is LNHDA and CDR2 SQIVND (reference sequence). DNA for the CDR3: TGTGCCAGTATCCCTAGCGGGGGGCCATCACCCCTCCACTTT. Its protein product is CASIPSGGPSPLHF.

This clonotype was seen ten or more times. J is TRBJ2-7 and V is TRBV14; the D is unclear. This CDR3 spans 15 amino acids. The V end lost 3 bases, the J end lost 3 bases, and 15 bases lay between the germline ends. The germline gives CDR1 SGHDN, CDR2 FVKESK. In nucleotides, the CDR3 is TGTGCCAGCAGCCAGGCCCCCGGTTTTAGCTACGAGCAGTACTTC. Amino acids: CASSQAPGFSYEQYF.

In this sample, this clonotype turned up many times. This chain uses TRBV4-1 with TRBJ2-1; 8 bases align to TRBD1. V shed 1 base, J shed 9 bases, and the junction held 8 bases outside the gene matches. This CDR3 is built from 15 residues. Per germline, CDR1 MGHRA and CDR2 YSYEKL. CDR3 DNA sequence: TGCGCCAGCAGCCAAGGAACCAGGGGGCGTTTTGAGCAGTTCTTC. It yields the protein CASSQGTRGRFEQFF.

For this clonotype: A much more abundant neighbour one base away suggests this may be a read error. This rearrangement joins TRBV19 to TRBJ2-1; 7 bases map to TRBD2. This CDR3 has 15 residues. Germline V gene sequence: CDR1 LNHDA, CDR2 SQIVND (reference sequence). The CDR3 region is CASSTRGRGYNEQLF. CDR3 in DNA: TGTGCCAGTAGTACGCGGGGGAGAGGGTACAATGAGCAGCTCTTC. The full variable domain, in which reference TRBV19 and TRBJ2-1 provide the parts outside the CDR3, is DGGITQSPKYLFRKEGQNVTLSCEQNLNHDAMYWYRQDPGQGLRLIYYSQIVNDFQKGDIAEGYSVSREKKESFPLTVTSAQKNPTAFYLCASSTRGRGYNEQLFGPGTRLTVL.

The genes are TRBV4-2 and TRBJ1-3; D is ambiguous. V was shortened by 0 bases and J by 3 bases, with 9 bases between the two germline ends. CDR1 and CDR2 from the germline V gene are LGHNA and YNFKEQ. The CDR3 extends over 15 amino acids. CDR3 residues: CASSQDLVNGNTIYF. CDR3 DNA sequence: TGTGCCAGCAGCCAAGATCTGGTAAATGGAAACACCATATATTTT.

This clonotype was seen many times. The chain couples TRBV5-4 to TRBJ2-7; D is possibly TRBD1 (5 bases). Germline V gene data show CDR1 as SGHNT and CDR2 as YYREEE (reference sequence). The CDR3 contains 14 residues. V lost 1 base and J 2 bases, leaving 10 bases between the germline ends. CDR3 residues: CASSLNRNAYEQYF. The CDR3 DNA is TGTGCCAGCAGCTTGAACAGGAATGCCTACGAGCAGTACTTC.

This clonotype showed up many times. The chain has TRBV2 and TRBJ1-1; TRBD1 is a possible D gene (5 bases). The CDR3 has 14 residues. Per the germline V gene, CDR1 is SNHLY and CDR2 is FYNNEI. V was trimmed by 2 bases and J by 13 bases, leaving 20 bases between them. In nucleotides, the CDR3 is TGTGCCAGCAGTGAATGGGGCACCGACTCATCAAGTTTCTTT. Translating it yields CASSEWGTDSSSFF.

This clonotype was observed many times. This rearrangement joins TRBV10-2 to TRBJ1-4, with D maybe TRBD1 (5 bases). Germline CDR1 is WSHSY and CDR2 is SAAADI. CDR3 length: 14 residues. V dropped 3 bases and J dropped 5 bases, with 10 bases sitting between them. The CDR3 bases are TGCGCCAGCAGTGAAGCAGGGCCAAATGAAAAACTGTTTTTT. This translates into CASSEAGPNEKLFF.

The chain joins TRBV10-1 to TRBJ1-1; a possible D gene is TRBD1 (5 bases). This CDR3 comprises 16 residues. Trimming left V 6 bases short and J 5 bases short, with 22 bases between. The germline CDR1 and CDR2 sequences are WNHNN and SYGVQD (reference sequence). DNA for the CDR3: TGCGCCAGCAGCGCGCCCGGGGGGGGGGTCGGGACTGAAGCTTTCTTT. The encoded protein is CASSAPGGGVGTEAFF.

V is TRBV18 and J is TRBJ1-5; D gene ambiguous. Germline V gene data show CDR1 as KGHSH and CDR2 as LQKENI. The germline V and J ends were trimmed by 3 bases and 3 bases, with 12 bases remaining between them. The CDR3 covers 15 residues. The chain's CDR3 is CASSPGLPDNQPQHF. The CDR3 DNA reads as TGTGCCAGCTCACCGGGTCTACCGGACAATCAGCCCCAGCATTTT.

This clonotype was detected many times. This chain uses TRBV9 with TRBJ2-1; 11 bases align to TRBD2. This CDR3 is 17 amino acids long. The V gene end was trimmed by 0 bases and the J gene end by 5 bases; junction bases not matched to a gene: 7. Germline CDR1 is SGDLS and CDR2 is YYNGEE. The CDR3 region is CASSVGIAGGRDNEQFF. DNA for the CDR3: TGTGCCAGCAGCGTAGGTATAGCGGGAGGGAGGGACAATGAGCAGTTCTTC. Drawing the rest from reference TRBV9 and TRBJ2-1, the complete variable domain is DSGVTQTPKHLITATGQRVTLRCSPRSGDLSVYWYQQSLDQGLQFLIQYYNGEERAKGNILERFSAQQFPDLHSELNLSSLELGDSALYFCASSVGIAGGRDNEQFFGPGTRLTVL.

There are many counts of this clonotype. A read error is possible here, since a much larger clone lies one base away. The chain employs TRBV24-1 and TRBJ1-6; D gene uncertain. There are 13 residues in the CDR3. CDR1 and CDR2 from the germline V gene are KGHDR and SFDVKD. The CDR3 nucleotides are TGTGCCACCAGTGATTCCACGGGTTCACCCCCCCACTTT. It yields the protein CATSDSTGSPPHF.

This clonotype occurred many times. V is TRBV2 and J is TRBJ2-3; either TRBD1 or TRBD2 may fit D (5 bases each). Trimming cost V 8 bases and J 5 bases, with 14 bases left between them. This CDR3 has 13 residues. CDR1 and CDR2 from the germline V gene are SNHLY and FYNNEI. The CDR3 protein is CASGDQSGDTQYF. Written as DNA, the CDR3 is TGTGCCAGCGGGGACCAGTCTGGAGATACGCAGTATTTT.